A single sample gave rise to the 19 T cell receptor beta chains below, sequenced in a study of CD8 T cells in Susac syndrome. Reverse transcription of 0.5 to 1 ug RNA was performed with random hexamers. TCRdb re-called the immunoSEQ multiplex PCR reads with MiXCR, one entry per CDR3 protein. The sample yields some 180,000 distinct CDR3 sequences, about 93% seen once. Material: CD4+ T cells from PBMCs. The source is a human donor with Susac syndrome.

The chain combines TRBV19 with TRBJ2-1, with 15 bases lining up with TRBD2. Trimming took 5 bases from V and 6 from J; bases not matched to a gene: 14. The CDR3 consists of 19 residues. The germline CDR1 and CDR2 sequences are LNHDA and SQIVND (reference sequence). This CDR3 reads CASSAPARTSGRAPNEQFF. The CDR3 DNA reads as TGTGCCAGTAGTGCCCCCGCCCGGACTAGCGGGAGGGCCCCCAATGAGCAGTTCTTC.

CDR3 in DNA: TGCAGCGTGGGCGTTCTGGGGGTAGTGAACACTGAAGCTTTCTTT. The encoded protein is CSVGVLGVVNTEAFF. This sequence joins TRBV29-1 and TRBJ1-1, with D possibly matching TRBD1 (5 bases). The V and J ends lost 6 bases and 0 bases respectively, with 17 bases between them. Germline V lookup: CDR1 SQVTM, CDR2 ANQGSEA. The length of the CDR3 is 15 residues.

The chain is built from TRBV5-1 and TRBJ2-2, with a weak D call TRBD1 (6 bases). This CDR3 is 13 amino acids long. The V end lost 3 bases, the J end lost 13 bases, and 16 bases lay between the germline ends. CDR1 SGHRS and CDR2 YFSETQ come from the germline V gene. In DNA form, the CDR3 reads TGCGCCAGCAGCTCCCCCAATAGCAGGGGGCTGTTTTTT. It specifies CASSSPNSRGLFF.

The chain combines TRBV20-1 with TRBJ2-7; 10 nucleotides align to TRBD2. Germline-derived CDR1 and CDR2 are DFQATT and SNEGSKA (reference sequence). The ends lost 6 bases at V and 2 bases at J; junction bases unmatched: 4. The CDR3 extends over 13 amino acids. CDR3 DNA sequence: TGCAGTGCCAGCCTAGCGGGAGCCTACGAGCAGTACTTC. Translating it yields CSASLAGAYEQYF.

The V call is TRBV11-2, the J call TRBJ1-5, with a tentative D call TRBD1 (5 bases). The CDR3 spans 15 residues. CDR1 and CDR2 (germline): SGHAT, FQNNGV. Trimming shortened V by 3 bases and J by 0 bases, and 9 bases separated the two germline ends. The CDR3 reads CASSFRGYSNQPQHF. The CDR3 DNA reads TGTGCCAGCAGCTTTAGGGGTTATAGCAATCAGCCCCAGCATTTT. Based on the CDR3 plus reference TRBV11-2 and TRBJ1-5, the full variable domain is EAGVAQSPRYKIIEKRQSVAFWCNPISGHATLYWYQQILGQGPKLLIQFQNNGVVDDSQLPKDRFSAERLKGVDSTLKIQPAKLEDSAVYLCASSFRGYSNQPQHFGDGTRLSIL.

The J gene is TRBJ1-5, the V gene TRBV5-4, with D possibly matching TRBD1 (6 bases). Germline V gene data show CDR1 as SGHNT and CDR2 as YYREEE (reference sequence). Trimming cost V 0 bases and J 12 bases, with 13 bases left between them. This CDR3 contains 13 residues. The CDR3 sequence: CASSLAGERHQHF. CDR3 in DNA: TGTGCCAGCAGCTTGGCAGGGGAAAGACACCAGCATTTT. The full variable domain, completed using reference TRBV5-4 and TRBJ1-5, is ETGVTQSPTHLIKTRGQQVTLRCSSQSGHNTVSWYQQALGQGPQFIFQYYREEENGRGNFPPRFSGLQFPNYSSELNVNALELDDSALYLCASSLAGERHQHFGDGTRLSIL.

This chain connects TRBV21-1 to TRBJ1-1; the listed D gene, TRBD1, was not tested against the DNA. TRBV21-1 is labeled a pseudogene. This CDR3 region has 11 residues. CDR3 amino acids: CARLRGPKAFF. The CDR3 DNA reads as TGTGCCAGACTAAGGGGGCCGAAAGCTTTCTTT.

The V gene is TRBV15, the J gene TRBJ2-2; possible D gene TRBD2, 6 bases. With 3 bases removed from V and 4 bases from J, the gap between germline ends came to 9 bases. Germline lookup yields CDR1 LNHNV and CDR2 YYDKDF (reference sequence). The CDR3 runs 14 residues. The DNA of the CDR3 is TGTGCCACCAGCAGGGGAGGTGGCACCGGGGAGCTGTTTTTT. Translating gives CATSRGGGTGELFF.

The rearrangement uses TRBV20-1 and TRBJ2-7; D not certain. The germline V and J ends were trimmed by 5 bases and 2 bases, with 13 bases remaining between them. Germline lookup yields CDR1 DFQATT and CDR2 SNEGSKA (reference sequence). This CDR3 is 13 amino acids long. The DNA of the CDR3 is TGCAGTGCTTCCCTTGGGTCTCCCTACGAGCAGTACTTC. This encodes CSASLGSPYEQYF.

This chain joins TRBV2 and TRBJ1-3; maybe TRBD1 (5 bases). In germline, CDR1 is SNHLY, CDR2 FYNNEI. CDR3 length: 14 amino acids. The V gene lost 4 bases and the J gene lost 4 bases, with 11 bases spanning the gap. In nucleotides, the CDR3 is TGTGCCAGCAGTGTGGGGACGGACGGAAACACCATATATTTT. Protein: CASSVGTDGNTIYF. The full variable domain, rest sourced from reference TRBV2 and TRBJ1-3, is EPEVTQTPSHQVTQMGQEVILRCVPISNHLYFYWYRQILGQKVEFLVSFYNNEISEKSEIFDDQFSVERPDGSNFTLKIRSTKLEDSAMYFCASSVGTDGNTIYFGEGSWLTVV.

The chain has TRBV4-2 and TRBJ1-2; D gene uncertain. Germline V gives CDR1 LGHNA, CDR2 YNFKEQ. V dropped 0 bases and J dropped 3 bases, with 8 bases sitting between them. CDR3 length: 14 residues. The CDR3 reads CASSQDRLDYGYTF. The CDR3 DNA reads TGTGCCAGCAGCCAAGACCGGCTCGACTATGGCTACACCTTC.

The count of this clonotype is one. CDR3 residues: CASLNIRGEQFF. The CDR3 DNA is TGTGCCAGCTTGAATATCCGGGGGGAGCAGTTCTTC. The genes are TRBV27 and TRBJ2-1; tentative D call: TRBD2 (6 bases). Trimming stripped 8 bases from V and 10 bases from J, with 15 bases between. Germline CDR1 reads MNHEY; CDR2 reads SMNVEV (reference sequence). The CDR3 runs to 12 residues.

This chain joins TRBV7-2 and TRBJ1-1; unclear D gene. The CDR3 totals 13 residues. Germline CDR1 SGHTA, CDR2 FQGNSA. Between the trimmed V and J ends, which lost 3 bases and 1 base, there was a span of 6 bases. The CDR3 is CASSFRGNTEAFF. The CDR3 DNA is TGTGCCAGCAGCTTCCGCGGGAACACTGAAGCTTTCTTT.

The rearrangement links TRBV12-3 or TRBV12-4 to TRBJ1-1, with TRBD1 matching 7 bases. The CDR3 totals 14 residues. V gave up 6 bases and J gave up 4 bases; unmatched junction bases: 8. Here the CDR3 reads CASRSTGISTEAFF. The CDR3 nucleotides read TGTGCCAGCAGATCGACAGGGATTAGCACTGAAGCTTTCTTT.

CDR3 in DNA: TGTGCCAGCAGCGAGGCCGGGACTAGCGGGACCAACACAGATACGCAGTATTTT. The encoded protein is CASSEAGTSGTNTDTQYF. V and J are TRBV9 and TRBJ2-3; TRBD2 aligns across 13 bases. CDR3 length equals 18 residues. Germline values: CDR1 SGDLS, CDR2 YYNGEE. Trimming took 3 bases from V and 2 from J; bases not matched to a gene: 9. Full variable domain (remainder filled in from reference TRBV9 and TRBJ2-3): DSGVTQTPKHLITATGQRVTLRCSPRSGDLSVYWYQQSLDQGLQFLIQYYNGEERAKGNILERFSAQQFPDLHSELNLSSLELGDSALYFCASSEAGTSGTNTDTQYFGPGTRLTVL.

The chain links TRBV20-1 to TRBJ1-2; the match to TRBD1 covers 9 bases. Trimming cost V 7 bases and J 2 bases; bases outside gene matches: 5. This CDR3 region has 13 residues. Germline V CDR1 and CDR2: DFQATT, SNEGSKA (reference sequence). Here the CDR3 DNA reads TGCAGTGGTACAGGGGGCGGAAACTATGGCTACACCTTC. This gives the protein CSGTGGGNYGYTF.

V gene TRBV20-1 combines with J gene TRBJ1-1; no definite D call. CDR3 length: 16 residues. Germline assignment: CDR1 DFQATT and CDR2 SNEGSKA (reference sequence). Between the trimmed V and J ends, which lost 1 base and 1 base, there was a span of 16 bases. CDR3 loop: CSARVDTYAGNTEAFF. In nucleotides, the CDR3 is TGCAGTGCTAGAGTAGATACATACGCCGGGAACACTGAAGCTTTCTTT.

The rearrangement joins TRBV4-2 to TRBJ2-1; the match to TRBD1 covers 7 bases. Germline V gives CDR1 LGHNA, CDR2 YNFKEQ. The CDR3 has 13 residues. The junction had 8 bases not matched to a gene; V was cut back by 0 bases and J by 15 bases. The CDR3 loop reads CASSQDPRGLGFF. The CDR3, as DNA: TGTGCCAGCAGCCAAGATCCTAGGGGGCTAGGGTTCTTC.

The chain combines TRBV30 with TRBJ1-4, with D possibly TRBD1 on 6 matching bases. The CDR3 is 15 amino acids. V was pared by 3 bases and J by 0 bases, with 11 bases between. The germline CDR1 and CDR2 sequences are GTSNPN and SVGIG (reference sequence). CDR3 bases: TGTGCCTGGAGCCCTGACAGGACAACTAATGAAAAACTGTTTTTT. Encoded protein: CAWSPDRTTNEKLFF.